A single sample gave rise to the 21 T cell receptor beta chains below, sequenced in a study of blood T cell repertoires in COVID-19. The method was immunoSEQ multiplex PCR; TCRdb's version includes in-frame clones alone and lacks a portion of them. The data show 300,000 to 450,000 clones, around 87% seen once. Sequencing input: PBMCs or T cells enriched from blood (not recorded which). These receptor sequences come from a man younger than 45 who had recovered from COVID-19.

This chain connects TRBV6-2 or TRBV6-3 to TRBJ1-5; 7 nucleotides agree with TRBD1. Germline CDR1 and CDR2: MNHEY and SVGEGT. The CDR3 length is 15 residues. The V segment lost 3 bases and the J segment 1 base; nucleotides outside the gene matches: 3. In DNA form, the CDR3 reads TGTGCCAGCAGTTATAAAGGGGGCAGCAATCAGCCCCAGCATTTT. Translating it yields CASSYKGGSNQPQHF.

In this sample, this clone turned up once. The rearrangement joins TRBV7-2 to TRBJ2-5, with 7 nucleotides matching TRBD1. The CDR3 spans 15 residues. With V trimmed by 4 bases and J by 9 bases, 14 bases remained unmatched. Per germline, CDR1 SGHTA and CDR2 FQGNSA. Here the CDR3 reads CASSSPPGTAQPQYF. The CDR3, as DNA: TGTGCCAGCAGCTCCCCACCCGGGACAGCCCAGCCCCAGTACTTC. The entire variable domain, with the rest obtained from reference TRBV7-2 and TRBJ2-5, is as follows: GAGVSQSPSNKVTEKGKDVELRCDPISGHTALYWYRQSLGQGLEFLIYFQGNSAPDKSGLPSDRFSAERTGGSVSTLTIQRTQQEDSAVYLCASSSPPGTAQPQYFGPGTRLLVL.

The chain links TRBV2 to TRBJ2-2; unclear D gene. Germline V gene sequence: CDR1 SNHLY, CDR2 FYNNEI. The V gene lost 5 bases and the J gene lost 3 bases, with 4 bases spanning the gap. The CDR3 is 12 amino acids. CDR3 coding DNA: TGTGCCAGCAGTCCGGACACCGGGGAGCTGTTTTTT. Its translation: CASSPDTGELFF. Combining the CDR3 with reference TRBV2 and TRBJ2-2 gives the whole variable domain EPEVTQTPSHQVTQMGQEVILRCVPISNHLYFYWYRQILGQKVEFLVSFYNNEISEKSEIFDDQFSVERPDGSNFTLKIRSTKLEDSAMYFCASSPDTGELFFGEGSRLTVL.

The chain links TRBV9 to TRBJ1-6; D is perhaps TRBD1 (6 bases). The CDR3 is 17 residues long. Trimming removed 0 bases from V and 5 bases from J, with 15 bases in between. Germline V gene data show CDR1 as SGDLS and CDR2 as YYNGEE. CDR3: CASSVDPDREDNSPLHF. The CDR3 DNA follows: TGTGCCAGCAGCGTAGACCCGGACAGAGAAGATAATTCACCCCTCCACTTT. Combining the CDR3 with reference TRBV9 and TRBJ1-6 gives the whole variable domain DSGVTQTPKHLITATGQRVTLRCSPRSGDLSVYWYQQSLDQGLQFLIQYYNGEERAKGNILERFSAQQFPDLHSELNLSSLELGDSALYFCASSVDPDREDNSPLHFGNGTRLTVT.

The chain uses TRBV30 and TRBJ2-1; 9 nucleotides line up with TRBD2. The length of the CDR3 is 14 residues. The germline V gene encodes CDR1 GTSNPN and CDR2 SVGIG (reference sequence). Unmatched junction bases numbered 5, after V lost 0 bases and J lost 8 bases. Here the CDR3 DNA reads TGTGCCTGGAGTGTGGGACTAGCTGGCGATGAGCAGTTCTTC. It is translated as CAWSVGLAGDEQFF.

The CDR3 region has the DNA TGTGCCAGCACCGGACTAGCGGGGGATGATACGCAGTATTTT. It codes for CASTGLAGDDTQYF. This chain uses TRBV9 with TRBJ2-3; 13 bases fit TRBD2. Germline V gene lookup returns CDR1 SGDLS and CDR2 YYNGEE. J lost 6 bases, V lost 6 bases, and 4 bases had no gene match. The CDR3 has 14 amino acids.

The chain joins TRBV2 to TRBJ1-3; possible D gene TRBD1, 5 bases. V dropped 8 bases and J dropped 5 bases, with 16 bases sitting between them. The CDR3 spans 14 residues. Germline CDR1 SNHLY, CDR2 FYNNEI. The CDR3 reads CASHIPGLRNTIYF. DNA for the CDR3: TGTGCCAGCCATATACCGGGACTGCGAAACACCATATATTTT.

V and J are TRBV2 and TRBJ2-2; D is perhaps TRBD1 (6 bases). CDR1 and CDR2 from the germline V gene are SNHLY and FYNNEI. This CDR3 region has 15 residues. The germline V and J ends were trimmed by 7 bases and 0 bases, with 12 bases remaining between them. CDR3 coding DNA: TGTGCCAGCACAGGGACAACCGCGAACACCGGGGAGCTGTTTTTT. Translated, it gives CASTGTTANTGELFF.

The V gene is TRBV3-1 (or the pseudogene TRBV3-2), the J gene TRBJ2-7; D is perhaps TRBD2 (6 bases). The germline V gene encodes CDR1 LGHDT and CDR2 YNNKEL (reference sequence). This CDR3 has 14 residues. V was shortened by 3 bases and J by 6 bases, with 15 bases between the two germline ends. CDR3 protein: CASSHQTSSGEQYF. CDR3 nucleotide sequence: TGTGCCAGCAGCCACCAGACTAGTTCGGGCGAGCAGTACTTC.

In this sample, this clone turned up a few times. The V and J genes are TRBV13 and TRBJ1-3, with no clear D. The CDR3 extends over 13 amino acids. Trimming shortened V by 5 bases and J by 8 bases, and 13 bases separated the two germline ends. Germline V lookup: CDR1 PRHDT, CDR2 FYEKMQ (reference sequence). CDR3 protein: CASSQPGFDTIYF. For the CDR3, the DNA is TGTGCCAGCAGCCAACCCGGGTTTGACACCATATATTTT.

This rearrangement joins TRBV7-9 to TRBJ1-2, with D possibly being TRBD1 (5 bases). Per the germline V gene, CDR1 is SEHNR and CDR2 is FQNEAQ (reference sequence). The CDR3 is 13 amino acids. The V end lost 1 base, the J end lost 4 bases, and 7 bases lay between the germline ends. Written as DNA, the CDR3 is TGTGCCAGCAGCTTAGACAGGAGCTATGGCTACACCTTC. This codes for CASSLDRSYGYTF.

The V call is TRBV7-9, the J call TRBJ2-7; 7 bases align to TRBD1. V lost 6 bases to trimming and J lost 5 bases; unmatched junction nucleotides: 4. Germline lookup yields CDR1 SEHNR and CDR2 FQNEAQ (reference sequence). CDR3 size: 12 residues. The CDR3 here is CASRTTGDEQYF. CDR3 sequence (DNA): TGTGCCAGCAGAACCACAGGGGACGAGCAGTACTTC.

The chain employs TRBV27 and TRBJ1-5, with 7 positions matching TRBD1. The CDR3 is 14 amino acids. The V gene end was trimmed by 3 bases and the J gene end by 3 bases; junction bases not matched to a gene: 2. CDR1 is MNHEY and CDR2 is SMNVEV in the germline V gene (reference sequence). CDR3 residues: CASSLGQYNQPQHF. The CDR3 nucleotides are TGTGCCAGCAGTTTGGGACAGTACAATCAGCCCCAGCATTTT.

This rearrangement joins TRBV10-3 to TRBJ1-5; D is perhaps TRBD1 (6 bases). Trimming pared 7 bases from V and 0 bases from J, leaving 10 bases between. Germline V gene sequence: CDR1 ENHRY, CDR2 SYGVKD. The CDR3 sequence is 14 residues long. The CDR3 region is CAIKGDPSNQPQHF. DNA for the CDR3: TGTGCCATCAAGGGGGACCCTAGCAATCAGCCCCAGCATTTT.

J is TRBJ2-7 and V is TRBV5-1; tentative D call: TRBD1 (6 bases). This CDR3 spans 14 amino acids. CDR1 and CDR2 (germline): SGHRS, YFSETQ. The ends were cut back, 4 bases at V and 3 bases at J, with 14 bases in the middle. In nucleotides, the CDR3 is TGCGCCAGCAGCAGGTCGACAGGAATCTACGAGCAGTACTTC. Its translation is CASSRSTGIYEQYF. Based on the CDR3 plus reference TRBV5-1 and TRBJ2-7, the full variable domain is KAGVTQTPRYLIKTRGQQVTLSCSPISGHRSVSWYQQTPGQGLQFLFEYFSETQRNKGNFPGRFSGRQFSNSRSEMNVSTLELGDSALYLCASSRSTGIYEQYFGPGTRLTVT.

This chain connects TRBV4-3 to TRBJ1-2, with 8 nucleotides matching TRBD1. CDR3 length: 18 amino acids. The junction had 9 bases not matched to a gene; V was cut back by 0 bases and J by 0 bases. CDR1 and CDR2 (germline): LGHNA, YSLEER. As DNA, the CDR3 is TGCGCCAGCAGCCAAGATATCGGACAGGGAATGTCTAACTATGGCTACACCTTC. It codes for CASSQDIGQGMSNYGYTF.

J is TRBJ1-2 and V is TRBV30, with unresolved D. The CDR3 consists of 12 residues. The germline V and J ends were trimmed by 8 bases and 4 bases, with 14 bases remaining between them. CDR1 and CDR2 from the germline V gene are GTSNPN and SVGIG (reference sequence). CDR3 bases: TGTGCCCGAAAAGTTACTTTCTATGGCTACACCTTC. The encoded protein is CARKVTFYGYTF.

The chain links TRBV19 to TRBJ1-5; D call uncertain. CDR1 and CDR2 from the germline V gene are LNHDA and SQIVND (reference sequence). CDR3 length: 13 amino acids. V was clipped by 7 bases and J by 5 bases, with 12 bases between them. The CDR3 reads CASTREAYQPQHF. The CDR3 region has the DNA TGTGCCAGTACCCGAGAGGCTTATCAGCCCCAGCATTTT.

The rearrangement joins TRBV3-1 (or the pseudogene TRBV3-2) to TRBJ2-5, with 8 bases matching TRBD2. This CDR3 contains 17 residues. CDR1 and CDR2 (germline): LGHDT, YNNKEL (reference sequence). Trimming removed 4 bases from V and 4 bases from J; junction bases left unmatched: 14. CDR3: CASSPRGRGGILETQYF. The DNA of the CDR3 is TGTGCCAGCAGCCCCCGGGGACGGGGGGGCATATTAGAGACCCAGTACTTC.

The chain recombines TRBV7-2 with TRBJ1-2, with a weak D call TRBD1 (6 bases). The CDR3 is 12 residues long. The V gene's germline CDR1 is SGHTA and CDR2 FQGNSA. With 4 bases removed from V and 8 bases from J, the gap between germline ends came to 11 bases. Written as DNA, the CDR3 is TGTGCCAGCAGCTGGGGGGGCGGGGGCTACACCTTC. Its protein product is CASSWGGGGYTF.

The J gene is TRBJ1-5, the V gene TRBV6-6; D possibly corresponds to TRBD1 (6 bases). This CDR3 has 12 residues. Trimming took 11 bases from V and 5 from J, leaving 13 bases between them. CDR1 and CDR2 from the germline V gene are MNHNY and SVGAGI (reference sequence). The CDR3 loop reads CAEAGGDQPQHF. The CDR3 DNA reads as TGTGCCGAAGCGGGGGGCGATCAGCCCCAGCATTTT.